The rows below give T cell receptor beta chains drawn from one sample of a study of response to subunit inactivated influenza vaccine. TCRdb recomputed calls from the RT-PCR reads with MiXCR, one row per CDR3 protein. The sample consists of about 310,000 distinct CDR3 sequences, around a fifth of them appearing once. Here the sequenced sample was PBMCs from blood, taken approximately 20 months after vaccination. The receptors here all came from a man between 50 and 75 years old who received an inactivated influenza vaccine. Each CDR3 is given with its conserved first and last residue. A D gene is named only where the DNA matches it firmly. Expanded clones are given a class, and other clones once, few, many or no size at all.

J,length,size,V,D,CDR3,DNA
TRBJ1-4,14,few,TRBV29-1,-,CSVEELDSFEKLFF,TGCAGCGTTGAAGAGCTCGACAGTTTCGAAAAACTGTTTTTT
TRBJ2-2,15,few,TRBV12-3/TRBV12-4,-,CASSFRAGNAGELFF,TGTGCCAGCAGTTTCAGGGCAGGGAACGCCGGGGAGCTGTTTTTT
TRBJ2-1,12,-,TRBV30,-,CAWSYTSWEQFF,TGTGCCTGGAGTTATACTAGCTGGGAGCAGTTCTTC
TRBJ1-4,14,few,TRBV12-3/TRBV12-4,-,CASSLGDSREKLFF,TGTGCCAGCAGTTTGGGGGACTCTCGGGAAAAACTGTTTTTT
TRBJ1-5,18,many,TRBV20-1,TRBD1,CSARQSPQPGQLVEPQHF,TGCAGTGCTAGACAATCGCCGCAACCGGGACAGCTTGTGGAGCCCCAGCATTTT
TRBJ2-3,17,few,TRBV20-1,TRBD2,CSADSSGGFPSTDTQYF,TGCAGTGCTGACTCTAGCGGGGGTTTTCCAAGCACAGATACGCAGTATTTT
TRBJ1-3,11,few,TRBV12-3/TRBV12-4,-,CASLGGNTIYF,TGTGCCAGCTTGGGCGGAAACACCATATATTTT
TRBJ2-7,15,-,TRBV7-2,-,CASSYPQRRKYEQYF,TGTGCCAGCAGCTACCCCCAGCGGAGAAAATACGAGCAGTACTTC
TRBJ1-1,12,many,TRBV7-9,-,CASNLMNTEAFF,TGTGCCAGCAACTTAATGAACACTGAAGCTTTCTTT
TRBJ2-7,16,-,TRBV27,-,CASSFIYARQPYEQYF,TGTGCCAGCAGTTTTATCTATGCGCGACAGCCCTACGAGCAGTACTTC